Described below is a single T cell receptor beta chain sequence and its context. Assay used: immunoSEQ multiplex PCR; TCRdb lists only in-frame clones, some missing. The table shows under 150,000 clones, with 85% to 90% occurring only once. The germline V gene has CDR1 SEHNR and CDR2 FQNEAQ (reference sequence). This CDR3 contains 15 residues. V lost 4 bases and J lost 0; bases outside the gene matches: 3. This sample is part of a study of cytomegalovirus exposure and HLA in healthy donors. Study details: A later analysis reported the 120 or so validation repertoires used the same platform as the approximately 700 first-cohort repertoires.

This receptor was obtained from a woman aged 18-29 years in good health and CMV-seronegative. The sequencing sample was made of PBMCs. The chain carries TRBV7-9 and TRBJ1-3, with TRBD1 matching 7 bases. The CDR3 loop is CASSSDRNSGNTIYF. The DNA for the CDR3 is TGTGCCAGCAGCTCGGACAGGAACTCTGGAAACACCATATATTTT.